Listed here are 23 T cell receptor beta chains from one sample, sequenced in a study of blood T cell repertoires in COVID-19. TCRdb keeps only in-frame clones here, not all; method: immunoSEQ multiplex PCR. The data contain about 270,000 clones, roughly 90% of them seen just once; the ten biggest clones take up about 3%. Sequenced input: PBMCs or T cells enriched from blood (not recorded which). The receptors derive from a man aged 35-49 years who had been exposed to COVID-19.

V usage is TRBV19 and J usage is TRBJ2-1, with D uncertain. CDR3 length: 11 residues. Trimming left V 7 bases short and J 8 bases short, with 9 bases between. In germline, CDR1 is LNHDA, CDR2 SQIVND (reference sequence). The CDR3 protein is CASMSVYEQFF. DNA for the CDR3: TGTGCCAGTATGTCGGTCTATGAGCAGTTCTTC.

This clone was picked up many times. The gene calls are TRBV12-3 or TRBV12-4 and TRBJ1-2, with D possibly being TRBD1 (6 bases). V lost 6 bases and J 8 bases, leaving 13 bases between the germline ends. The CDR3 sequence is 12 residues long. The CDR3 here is CASRPGGGGYTF. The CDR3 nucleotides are TGTGCCAGCAGACCCGGTGGGGGCGGCTACACCTTC.

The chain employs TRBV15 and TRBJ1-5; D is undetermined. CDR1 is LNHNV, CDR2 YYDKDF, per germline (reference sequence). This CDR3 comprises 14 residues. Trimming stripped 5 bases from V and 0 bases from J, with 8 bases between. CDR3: CATSVSVSNQPQHF. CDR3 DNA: TGTGCCACCAGCGTTTCTGTTAGCAATCAGCCCCAGCATTTT.

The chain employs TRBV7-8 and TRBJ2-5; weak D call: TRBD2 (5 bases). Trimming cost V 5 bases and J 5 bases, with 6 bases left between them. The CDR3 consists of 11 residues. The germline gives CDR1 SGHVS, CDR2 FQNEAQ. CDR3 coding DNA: TGTGCCAGCAGCCCGGGGGAGACCCAGTACTTC. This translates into CASSPGETQYF.

CDR3 bases: TGCGCCAGCAGCCAAGTTCTAGCGGGAGGAGTCGAGCAGTACTTC. It specifies CASSQVLAGGVEQYF. The V call is TRBV4-1, the J call TRBJ2-7; TRBD2 matches at 11 bases. The germline CDR1 and CDR2 sequences are MGHRA and YSYEKL. The V and J ends lost 1 base and 6 bases, in that order; junction bases with no gene match: 5. The CDR3 consists of 15 residues.

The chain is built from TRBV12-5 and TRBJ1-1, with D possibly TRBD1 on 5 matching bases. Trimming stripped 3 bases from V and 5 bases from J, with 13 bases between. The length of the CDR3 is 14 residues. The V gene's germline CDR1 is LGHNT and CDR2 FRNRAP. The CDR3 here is CASGFDSGGTEAFF. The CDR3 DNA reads TGTGCTAGTGGTTTTGATTCCGGGGGGACTGAAGCTTTCTTT.

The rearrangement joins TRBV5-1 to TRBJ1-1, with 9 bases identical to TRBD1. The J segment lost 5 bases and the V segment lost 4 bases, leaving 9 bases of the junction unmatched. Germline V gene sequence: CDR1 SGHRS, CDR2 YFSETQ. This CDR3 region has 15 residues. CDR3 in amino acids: CASSEEQGAGTEAFF. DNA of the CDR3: TGCGCCAGCAGCGAGGAACAGGGGGCTGGGACTGAAGCTTTCTTT.

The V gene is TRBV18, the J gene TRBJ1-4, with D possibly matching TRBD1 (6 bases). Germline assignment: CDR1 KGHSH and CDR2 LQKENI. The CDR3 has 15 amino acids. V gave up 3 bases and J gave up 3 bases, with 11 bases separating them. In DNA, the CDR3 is TGTGCCAGCTCACCCAATACAGGGCCTAATGAAAAACTGTTTTTT. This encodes CASSPNTGPNEKLFF.

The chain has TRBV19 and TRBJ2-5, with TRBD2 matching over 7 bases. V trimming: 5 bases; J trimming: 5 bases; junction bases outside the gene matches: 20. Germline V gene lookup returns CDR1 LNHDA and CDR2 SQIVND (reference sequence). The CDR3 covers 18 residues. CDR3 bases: TGTGCCAGTAGTGCCGGGACTTGGGGCTCCGACGGGGGGGAGACCCAGTACTTC. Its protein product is CASSAGTWGSDGGETQYF.

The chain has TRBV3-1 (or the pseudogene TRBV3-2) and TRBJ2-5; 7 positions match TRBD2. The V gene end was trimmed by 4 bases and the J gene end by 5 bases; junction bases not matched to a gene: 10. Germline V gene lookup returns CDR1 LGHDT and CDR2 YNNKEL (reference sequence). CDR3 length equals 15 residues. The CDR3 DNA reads TGTGCCAGCAGCCTGCGGACTAGTTTCTACGAGACCCAGTACTTC. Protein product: CASSLRTSFYETQYF.

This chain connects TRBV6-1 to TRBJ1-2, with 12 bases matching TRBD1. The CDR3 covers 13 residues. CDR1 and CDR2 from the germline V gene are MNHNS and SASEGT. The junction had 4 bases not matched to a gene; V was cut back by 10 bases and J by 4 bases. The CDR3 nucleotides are TGTGCCACGGGGACAGGGGGCTCCTATGGCTACACCTTC. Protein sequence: CATGTGGSYGYTF.

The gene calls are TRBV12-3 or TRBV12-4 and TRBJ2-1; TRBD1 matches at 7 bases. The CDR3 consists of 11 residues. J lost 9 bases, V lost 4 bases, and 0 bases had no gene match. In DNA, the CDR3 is TGTGCCAGCAGTTACAGGGGTGAGCAGTTCTTC. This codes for CASSYRGEQFF.

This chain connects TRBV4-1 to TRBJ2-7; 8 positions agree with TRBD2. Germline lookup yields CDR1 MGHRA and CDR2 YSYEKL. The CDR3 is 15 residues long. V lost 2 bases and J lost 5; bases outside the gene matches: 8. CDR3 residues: CASSQPGTSLHEQYF. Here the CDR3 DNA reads TGCGCCAGCAGCCAACCAGGGACTAGTTTACACGAGCAGTACTTC.

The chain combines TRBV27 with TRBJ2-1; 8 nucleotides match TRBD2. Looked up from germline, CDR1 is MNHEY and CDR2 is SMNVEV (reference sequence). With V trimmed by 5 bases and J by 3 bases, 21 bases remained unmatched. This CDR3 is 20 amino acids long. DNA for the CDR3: TGTGCCAGCAGTACGGACGGACCGGGGGGGACTTTCGTATTCTACAATGAGCAGTTCTTC. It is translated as CASSTDGPGGTFVFYNEQFF.

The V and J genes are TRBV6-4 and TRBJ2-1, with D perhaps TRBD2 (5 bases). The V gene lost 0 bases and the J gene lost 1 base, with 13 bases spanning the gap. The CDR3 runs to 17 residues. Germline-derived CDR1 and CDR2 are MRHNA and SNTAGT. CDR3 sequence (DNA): TGTGCCAGCAGTGACTCGACTACCCTTGGATCCTACAATGAGCAGTTCTTC. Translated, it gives CASSDSTTLGSYNEQFF.

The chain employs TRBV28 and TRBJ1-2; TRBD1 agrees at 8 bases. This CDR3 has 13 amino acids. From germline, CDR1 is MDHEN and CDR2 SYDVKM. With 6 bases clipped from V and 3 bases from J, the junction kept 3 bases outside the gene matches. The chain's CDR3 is CASRLQGDYGYTF. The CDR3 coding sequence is TGTGCCAGCAGACTACAGGGGGACTATGGCTACACCTTC.

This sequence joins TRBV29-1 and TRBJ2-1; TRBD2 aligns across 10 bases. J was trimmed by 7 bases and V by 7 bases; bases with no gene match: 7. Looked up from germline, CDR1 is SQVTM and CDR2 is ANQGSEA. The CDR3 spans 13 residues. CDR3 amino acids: CSGALTSGNEQFF. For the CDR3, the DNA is TGCAGCGGGGCCCTGACTAGCGGGAATGAGCAGTTCTTC.

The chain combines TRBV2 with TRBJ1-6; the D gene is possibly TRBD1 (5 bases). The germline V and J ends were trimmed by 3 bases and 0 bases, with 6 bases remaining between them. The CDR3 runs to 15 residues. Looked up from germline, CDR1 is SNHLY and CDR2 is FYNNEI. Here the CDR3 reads CASSEDTSYNSPLHF. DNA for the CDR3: TGTGCCAGCAGTGAGGACACCTCCTATAATTCACCCCTCCACTTT.

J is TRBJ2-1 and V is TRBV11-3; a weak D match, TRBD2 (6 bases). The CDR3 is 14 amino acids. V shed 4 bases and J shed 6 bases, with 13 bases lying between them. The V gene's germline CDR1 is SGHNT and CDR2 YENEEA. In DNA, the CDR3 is TGTGCCAGCAGCTGGGGGAGGAAGGGCAATGAGCAGTTCTTC. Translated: CASSWGRKGNEQFF.

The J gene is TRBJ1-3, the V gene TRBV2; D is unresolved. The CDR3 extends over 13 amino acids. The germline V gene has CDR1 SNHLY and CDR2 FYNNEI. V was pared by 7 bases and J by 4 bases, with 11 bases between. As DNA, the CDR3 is TGTGCCAGCACCGCTGAGGCCGGAAACACCATATATTTT. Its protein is CASTAEAGNTIYF.

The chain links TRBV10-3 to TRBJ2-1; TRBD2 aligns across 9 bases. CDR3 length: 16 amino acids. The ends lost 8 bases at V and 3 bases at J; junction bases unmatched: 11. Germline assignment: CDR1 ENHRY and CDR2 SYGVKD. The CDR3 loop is CAIGRTAGGIYNEQFF. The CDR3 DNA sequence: TGTGCCATCGGTCGAACGGCGGGAGGGATCTACAATGAGCAGTTCTTC.

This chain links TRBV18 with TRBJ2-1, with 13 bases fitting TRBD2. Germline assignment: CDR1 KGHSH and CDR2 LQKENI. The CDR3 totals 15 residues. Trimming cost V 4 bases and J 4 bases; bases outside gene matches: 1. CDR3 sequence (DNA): TGTGCCAGCTCACAGGGACTAGCGGGATACAATGAGCAGTTCTTC. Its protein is CASSQGLAGYNEQFF.

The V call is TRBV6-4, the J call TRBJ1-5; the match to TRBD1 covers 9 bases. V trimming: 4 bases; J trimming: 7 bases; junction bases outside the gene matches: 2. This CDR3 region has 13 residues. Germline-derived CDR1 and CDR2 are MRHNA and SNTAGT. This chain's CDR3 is CASSGTGGQPQHF. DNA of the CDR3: TGTGCCAGCAGTGGTACAGGGGGCCAGCCCCAGCATTTT.